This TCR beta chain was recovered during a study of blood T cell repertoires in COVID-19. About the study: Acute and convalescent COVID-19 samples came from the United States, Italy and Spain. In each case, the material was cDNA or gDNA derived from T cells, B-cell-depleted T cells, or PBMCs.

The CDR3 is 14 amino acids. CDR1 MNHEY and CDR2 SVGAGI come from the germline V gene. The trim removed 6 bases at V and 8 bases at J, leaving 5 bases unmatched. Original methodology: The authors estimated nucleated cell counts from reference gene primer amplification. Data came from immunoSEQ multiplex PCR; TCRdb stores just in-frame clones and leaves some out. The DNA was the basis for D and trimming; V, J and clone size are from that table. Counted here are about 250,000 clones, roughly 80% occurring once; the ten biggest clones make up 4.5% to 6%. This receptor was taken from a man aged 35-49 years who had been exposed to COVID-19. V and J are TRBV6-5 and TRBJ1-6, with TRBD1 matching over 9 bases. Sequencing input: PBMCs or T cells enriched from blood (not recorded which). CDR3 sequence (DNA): TGTGCCAGCAGCCGGGACAGGGTTTATTCACCCCTCCACTTT. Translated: CASSRDRVYSPLHF.